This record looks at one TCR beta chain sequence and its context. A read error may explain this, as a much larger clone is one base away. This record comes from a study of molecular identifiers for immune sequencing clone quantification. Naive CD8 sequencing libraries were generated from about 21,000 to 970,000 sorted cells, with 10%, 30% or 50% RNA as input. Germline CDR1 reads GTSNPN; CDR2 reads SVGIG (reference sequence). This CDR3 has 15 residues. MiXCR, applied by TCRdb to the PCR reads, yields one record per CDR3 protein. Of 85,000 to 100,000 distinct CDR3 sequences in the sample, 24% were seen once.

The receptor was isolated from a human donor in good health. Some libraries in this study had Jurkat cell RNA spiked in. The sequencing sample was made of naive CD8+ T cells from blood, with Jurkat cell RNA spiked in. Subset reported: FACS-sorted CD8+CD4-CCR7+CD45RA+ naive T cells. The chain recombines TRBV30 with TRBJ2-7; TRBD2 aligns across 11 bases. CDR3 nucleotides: TGTGCCGGGAGTGTGGCTAGCGGGGGGCACTACGAGCAGTACTTC. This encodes CAGSVASGGHYEQYF.